This T cell receptor (beta chain) was sequenced during a study of CD8+CD57+ T cells in acquired aplastic anemia. Across the study: Sorted CD4+ plus CD8+ cells gave DNA averaging about 3.2 ug. Mean read depth for CD4+ cells from healthy donors was some 11 million.

Trimming removed 2 bases from V and 0 bases from J, with 5 bases in between. CDR3 length: 14 amino acids. CDR1 is ENHRY and CDR2 is SYGVKD in the germline V gene. Profiling of TCR beta VDJ combinations and CDR3 sequences used genomic DNA as template. TCRdb analysed the reads with MiXCR anew, one entry per CDR3 protein. The data show about 160,000 distinct CDR3 sequences, with around 40% seen just once and 0.85% to 1.3% held by the top ten. General study results and limits: Between the patient and control groups, CD8+ Simpson's diversity did not differ significantly.

Remarks on this clonotype: Its specificity is not known.

The source is a human donor in good health. This chain joins TRBV10-3 and TRBJ1-5; D gene uncertain. The specimen was sorted CD4+, CD8+, or CD8+CD57+ T cells (not recorded which) from PBMCs. CDR3 sequence: CAISEIYSNQPQHF. The DNA for the CDR3 is TGTGCCATCAGTGAGATCTATAGCAATCAGCCCCAGCATTTT.